This T cell receptor (beta chain) derives from a study of human T cells and chemical hapten exposure. Trimming cost V 5 bases and J 5 bases, with 12 bases left between them. The germline gives CDR1 SGHTA, CDR2 FQGTGA. The CDR3 totals 13 residues. This clonotype was counted ten times or more. Its cognate antigen is unknown. General study findings and limits: Expanded TCRs were compared with controls, and the expanded TCRs formed significantly more large CDR3 similarity clusters. There was alopecia in the donors, so their immune response may differ from that of healthy people.

As for time point: pre-sensitization, week 0. Treatment reported: therapeutic diphenylcyclopropenone sensitization with weekly scalp DPC. Authors' analysis steps: A per-sample median of about 94,000 TCRs was observed, with counts ranging from about 23,224 to 690,600. TCRdb fed the RACE reads into MiXCR, producing one record per CDR3 protein. V and J calls and clone size were set by TCRdb, not the authors. The sample contains 250,000 or so distinct CDR3 sequences, 7.5% to 10% of which appear only once. The chain recombines TRBV7-3 with TRBJ1-1; D ambiguous. The sequence came from a woman between 40 and 50 years old with alopecia areata. Some clones in this sample may be carry-over from other donors' samples. The source was whole blood, collected in connection with sensitization to the hapten diphenylcyclopropenone (DPC). The CDR3 region has the DNA TGTGCCAGCAGCCCCCACCAAGGGACTGAAGCTTTCTTT. As protein: CASSPHQGTEAFF.